A single sample is the source of the 20 T cell receptor beta chains below, sequenced in a study of CD8+ T cells in alopecia areata. Investigators isolated RNA and reverse transcribed it into cDNA to act as the sequencing template. Produced via immunoSEQ multiplex PCR; TCRdb's table is partial and in-frame only. The sample yields a few hundred thousand clones, around two thirds seen once. Here the sequenced sample was CD4+ T cells sorted from blood, taken at week 0. The origin of the receptors is a human donor with alopecia areata.

The rearrangement links TRBV6-5 to TRBJ2-2, with D tentatively TRBD1 (5 bases). Looked up from germline, CDR1 is MNHEY and CDR2 is SVGAGI. The CDR3 has 14 amino acids. Trimming shortened V by 10 bases and J by 4 bases, and 16 bases separated the two germline ends. CDR3 sequence reads: CATATADGTGELFF. The CDR3 DNA reads TGTGCCACCGCGACAGCCGACGGCACCGGGGAGCTGTTTTTT.

This clone was seen more than once but under ten times. The rearrangement joins TRBV29-1 to TRBJ1-1, with a possible D match to TRBD1 (6 bases). Trimming stripped 8 bases from V and 1 base from J, with 11 bases between. CDR1 is SQVTM and CDR2 is ANQGSEA in the germline V gene. The CDR3 length is 12 residues. The chain's CDR3 is CSTGHRNTEAFF. The CDR3, as DNA: TGCAGCACGGGACATCGGAACACTGAAGCTTTCTTT.

The chain links TRBV30 to TRBJ2-3; 8 bases fit TRBD2. V shed 2 bases, J shed 6 bases, and the junction held 7 bases outside the gene matches. This CDR3 spans 14 amino acids. In germline, CDR1 is GTSNPN, CDR2 SVGIG (reference sequence). Here the CDR3 reads CAWSQSSGWDTQYF. The CDR3 DNA reads TGTGCCTGGAGTCAGTCTAGCGGGTGGGATACGCAGTATTTT.

This chain uses TRBV5-4 with TRBJ2-5; weak D call: TRBD1 (6 bases). The germline gives CDR1 SGHNT, CDR2 YYREEE (reference sequence). This CDR3 contains 15 residues. The V and J ends lost 5 bases and 1 base respectively, with 15 bases between them. The CDR3 coding sequence is TGTGCCAGCAGTCCCATGGGGGCTAGCCAAGAGACCCAGTACTTC. It translates to CASSPMGASQETQYF.

CDR3 region: CASSLGRGREETQYF. The CDR3 DNA reads as TGTGCCAGCAGCTTGGGTAGGGGTCGGGAAGAGACCCAGTACTTC. The chain carries TRBV7-9 and TRBJ2-5; D might be TRBD1 (5 bases). V lost 3 bases to trimming and J lost 3 bases, with 14 bases between them. The CDR3 has 15 residues. The V gene's germline CDR1 is SEHNR and CDR2 FQNEAQ (reference sequence).

J is TRBJ2-1 and V is TRBV30; TRBD2 aligns across 7 bases. The V segment lost 3 bases and the J segment 6 bases; nucleotides outside the gene matches: 5. The CDR3 runs to 13 residues. Germline V gene data show CDR1 as GTSNPN and CDR2 as SVGIG (reference sequence). CDR3 in amino acids: CAWRRLAVNEQFF. The CDR3 region has the DNA TGTGCCTGGAGGAGACTAGCTGTCAATGAGCAGTTCTTC.

The CDR3, as DNA: TGTGCCAGCAGTAAGGACAGGCGGGCCTACAATGAGCAGTTCTTC. It is translated as CASSKDRRAYNEQFF. The chain is built from TRBV6-5 and TRBJ2-1; 7 bases are shared with TRBD1. The CDR3 length is 15 residues. J lost 2 bases, V lost 5 bases, and 6 bases had no gene match. Germline loops: CDR1 MNHEY, CDR2 SVGAGI.

This clone was observed once. J is TRBJ1-3 and V is TRBV29-1, with a tentative D call TRBD1 (6 bases). The V end lost 5 bases, the J end lost 2 bases, and 13 bases lay between the germline ends. The CDR3 spans 14 residues. Germline V gene lookup returns CDR1 SQVTM and CDR2 ANQGSEA. CDR3 coding DNA: TGCAGCGTTCAAGGGGGGTCTCCTGGAAACACCATATATTTT. It is translated as CSVQGGSPGNTIYF.

This sequence joins TRBV18 and TRBJ2-5; TRBD2 matches 11 bases. After removal of 6 bases from V and 1 base from J, the junction contained 4 bases not matched to a gene. The CDR3 sequence is 15 residues long. Germline V gives CDR1 KGHSH, CDR2 LQKENI. The CDR3 is CASSILAGGQETQYF. The DNA of the CDR3 is TGTGCCAGCTCGATCCTAGCGGGGGGCCAAGAGACCCAGTACTTC.

The chain links TRBV30 to TRBJ2-1; TRBD2 is a possible D gene (7 bases). Trimming stripped 7 bases from V and 8 bases from J, with 21 bases between. The germline V gene has CDR1 GTSNPN and CDR2 SVGIG (reference sequence). The CDR3 consists of 14 residues. CDR3 protein: CALPAGATADEQFF. The CDR3, as DNA: TGTGCCTTACCTGCGGGGGCCACGGCCGATGAGCAGTTCTTC. The variable domain in full, completed from reference TRBV30 and TRBJ2-1, reads SQTIHQWPATLVQPVGSPLSLECTVEGTSNPNLYWYRQAAGRGLQLLFYSVGIGQISSEVPQNLSASRPQDRQFILSSKKLLLSDSGFYLCALPAGATADEQFFGPGTRLTVL.

With respect to this clone: Distinct nucleotide sequences in the sample also encode this CDR3. The chain joins TRBV30 to TRBJ2-3; no reliable D call. Trimming pared 4 bases from V and 0 bases from J, leaving 5 bases between. This CDR3 is 12 amino acids long. The germline V gene encodes CDR1 GTSNPN and CDR2 SVGIG (reference sequence). CDR3: CAWTPSTDTQYF. CDR3 DNA: TGTGCCTGGACACCAAGCACAGATACGCAGTATTTT.

The J gene is TRBJ2-4, the V gene TRBV10-2; TRBD2 might be the D (7 bases). CDR1 is WSHSY and CDR2 is SAAADI in the germline V gene. The CDR3 is 16 residues long. Between the trimmed V and J ends, which lost 2 bases and 2 bases, there was a span of 13 bases. The CDR3 region is CASSEGGGATKNIQYF. For the CDR3, the DNA is TGCGCCAGCAGTGAGGGCGGGGGCGCGACCAAAAACATTCAGTACTTC.

The chain has TRBV4-3 and TRBJ2-4; 7 nucleotides match TRBD2. This CDR3 is 19 amino acids long. Germline assignment: CDR1 LGHNA and CDR2 YSLEER. With V trimmed by 1 base and J by 0 bases, 12 bases remained unmatched. The CDR3 nucleotides are TGCGCCAGCAGCCAAGGCGGCGGGGGTACCTCCCTAGCCAAAAACATTCAGTACTTC. It translates to CASSQGGGGTSLAKNIQYF.

The rearrangement joins TRBV6-5 to TRBJ1-1; weak D call: TRBD1 (6 bases). CDR3 length: 13 residues. Trimming shortened V by 6 bases and J by 4 bases, and 12 bases separated the two germline ends. The germline V gene encodes CDR1 MNHEY and CDR2 SVGAGI. As DNA, the CDR3 is TGTGCCAGCAGCCACGACAGGCTCACTGAAGCTTTCTTT. The encoded protein is CASSHDRLTEAFF.

A note on this clone: The same CDR3 can be traced to other DNA sequences in this sample. J is TRBJ1-1 and V is TRBV9; D is unresolved. The CDR3 sequence is 15 residues long. V lost 0 bases to trimming and J lost 1 base, with 10 bases between them. The V gene's germline CDR1 is SGDLS and CDR2 YYNGEE. CDR3 in amino acids: CASSVGSLGNTEAFF. DNA for the CDR3: TGTGCCAGCAGCGTAGGGTCCCTGGGGAACACTGAAGCTTTCTTT. Full variable domain (remainder filled in from reference TRBV9 and TRBJ1-1): DSGVTQTPKHLITATGQRVTLRCSPRSGDLSVYWYQQSLDQGLQFLIQYYNGEERAKGNILERFSAQQFPDLHSELNLSSLELGDSALYFCASSVGSLGNTEAFFGQGTRLTVV.

On this clone: Other DNA variants within this sample encode the same CDR3. The chain carries TRBV20-1 and TRBJ2-1; D ambiguous. Trimming pared 1 base from V and 5 bases from J, leaving 3 bases between. The CDR3 consists of 11 residues. CDR1 DFQATT and CDR2 SNEGSKA come from the germline V gene (reference sequence). The CDR3 region is CSARGNNEQFF. For the CDR3, the DNA is TGCAGTGCTAGAGGAAACAATGAGCAGTTCTTC.

This chain uses TRBV30 with TRBJ2-2; D is ambiguous. CDR1 and CDR2 (germline): GTSNPN, SVGIG (reference sequence). Trimming left V 2 bases short and J 4 bases short, with 11 bases between. This CDR3 has 14 amino acids. CDR3 sequence reads: CAWSYLTVTGELFF. As DNA, the CDR3 is TGTGCCTGGAGTTACCTCACCGTCACCGGGGAGCTGTTTTTT. The variable domain in full, with the rest retrieved from reference TRBV30 and TRBJ2-2, is SQTIHQWPATLVQPVGSPLSLECTVEGTSNPNLYWYRQAAGRGLQLLFYSVGIGQISSEVPQNLSASRPQDRQFILSSKKLLLSDSGFYLCAWSYLTVTGELFFGEGSRLTVL.

This rearrangement joins TRBV27 to TRBJ2-1; TRBD2 agrees at 9 bases. J gave up 0 bases and V 6 bases, and 12 bases lay outside the gene matches. Looked up from germline, CDR1 is MNHEY and CDR2 is SMNVEV (reference sequence). This CDR3 is 18 amino acids long. The CDR3 DNA reads as TGTGCCAGCAGCCCCGTCGGGGATAGCGGGGGCTCCTACAATGAGCAGTTCTTC. It yields the protein CASSPVGDSGGSYNEQFF.

The rearrangement links TRBV30 to TRBJ2-7; D is unclear. The ends were cut back, 0 bases at V and 6 bases at J, with 15 bases in the middle. This CDR3 is built from 14 residues. The germline CDR1 and CDR2 sequences are GTSNPN and SVGIG (reference sequence). This CDR3 is CAWSVGTGSPEQYF. The CDR3 nucleotides read TGTGCCTGGAGTGTGGGTACGGGTTCCCCCGAGCAGTACTTC. The full variable domain, rest sourced from reference TRBV30 and TRBJ2-7, is SQTIHQWPATLVQPVGSPLSLECTVEGTSNPNLYWYRQAAGRGLQLLFYSVGIGQISSEVPQNLSASRPQDRQFILSSKKLLLSDSGFYLCAWSVGTGSPEQYFGPGTRLTVT.

This clone was seen only once. The chain carries TRBV9 and TRBJ2-7; 9 bases are a match to TRBD1. V shed 4 bases, J shed 1 base, and the junction held 6 bases outside the gene matches. The CDR3 has 15 residues. The V gene's germline CDR1 is SGDLS and CDR2 YYNGEE. The CDR3 spells CASSRGQGWSYEQYF. The CDR3 DNA reads TGTGCCAGCAGCCGCGGACAGGGGTGGTCCTACGAGCAGTACTTC.